This entry concerns a single T cell receptor (beta chain). The source of the sample is a study of T cell changes during pregnancy in multiple sclerosis. Assay used: immunoSEQ multiplex PCR; TCRdb lists only in-frame clones, some missing. The sample gives some 54,000 clones, 93% of which show up once; less than 2% is in the top ten. Between the trimmed V and J ends, which lost 3 bases and 3 bases, there was a span of 11 bases. This CDR3 contains 14 residues. Germline CDR1 and CDR2: LNHNV and YYDKDF (reference sequence). The V gene is TRBV15, the J gene TRBJ1-2; no clear D gene. This sample comprised peripheral blood, obtained after pregnancy. This TCR was recovered from a female donor with multiple sclerosis, enrolled in a pregnancy study. The CDR3 here is CATSRRGRDYGYTF. In nucleotides, the CDR3 is TGTGCCACCAGCAGGCGCGGGAGGGACTATGGCTACACCTTC.